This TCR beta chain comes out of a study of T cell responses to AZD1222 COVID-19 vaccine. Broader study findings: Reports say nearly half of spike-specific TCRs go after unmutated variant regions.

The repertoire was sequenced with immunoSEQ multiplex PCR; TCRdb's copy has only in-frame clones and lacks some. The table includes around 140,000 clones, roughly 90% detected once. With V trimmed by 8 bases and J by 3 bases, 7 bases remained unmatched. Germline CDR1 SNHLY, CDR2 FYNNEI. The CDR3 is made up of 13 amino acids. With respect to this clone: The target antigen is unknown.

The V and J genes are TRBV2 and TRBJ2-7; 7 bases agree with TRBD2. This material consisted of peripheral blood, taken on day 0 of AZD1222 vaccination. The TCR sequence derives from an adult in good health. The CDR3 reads CASGAGEFYEQYF. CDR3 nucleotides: TGTGCCAGCGGGGCGGGAGAGTTCTACGAGCAGTACTTC.